A selection of T cell receptor beta chains follows, all from one sample in a study of early T cells in non-severe SARS-CoV-2 infection. TCRdb fed the 5' RACE reads into MiXCR, producing one record per CDR3 protein. The data show about 110,000 distinct CDR3 sequences, with approximately 12% seen just once and 3.5% to 4% held by the top ten. Sequencing used whole blood, obtained at baseline. All receptors come from an adult who was a healthcare worker with PCR-confirmed SARS-CoV-2 infection or an uninfected control (not recorded which). CDR3s include the opening cysteine and the closing phenylalanine or tryptophan. The D gene is left open where the match is weak. Not all rows give a size; the values are once, few, many and, for expanded clones, a class.

clone size	V gene	CDR3 length	D gene	J gene	CDR3 DNA	CDR3 protein
many	TRBV20-1	15	.	TRBJ1-5	TGCAGTGCTAGCGTCTCGACAGTCCCCAATCAGCCCCAGCATTTT	CSASVSTVPNQPQHF
few	TRBV28	15	TRBD1	TRBJ2-7	TGTGCCAGCATTATCCGGGGACAGAGCTCCTACGAGCAGTACTTC	CASIIRGQSSYEQYF
few	TRBV6-2/TRBV6-3	15	.	TRBJ1-6	TGTGCCAGCAGTTACGGCGGCACTCCGAATTCACCCCTCCACTTT	CASSYGGTPNSPLHF
.	TRBV18	16	.	TRBJ1-1	TGTGCCAGCTCACCATCGTCGGCCAGTTTGAACACTGAAGCTTTCTTT	CASSPSSASLNTEAFF
few	TRBV6-6	13	.	TRBJ2-7	TGTGCCAGCAGTTACACGACAGCCTACGAGCAGTACTTC	CASSYTTAYEQYF
.	TRBV6-6	16	TRBD2	TRBJ2-7	TGTGCCAGCAGTCTGGGACTAGCGGGAGGCACCTACGAGCAGTACTTC	CASSLGLAGGTYEQYF
few	TRBV4-1	16	TRBD1	TRBJ2-7	TGCGCCAGCAGCCCTGGGACAGGCCATTCTTCCTACGAGCAGTACTTC	CASSPGTGHSSYEQYF
many	TRBV29-1	14	.	TRBJ2-1	TGCAGCGTTGGGGACCTTCGCTCCTACAATGAGCAGTTCTTC	CSVGDLRSYNEQFF
.	TRBV9	11	.	TRBJ2-2	TGTGCCAGCAGCGCGACCGGGGAGCTGTTTTTT	CASSATGELFF
few	TRBV3-1	15	.	TRBJ1-2	TGTGCCAGCAGCCGGGATGAGACAGGCGGATACGGCTACACCTTC	CASSRDETGGYGYTF
few	TRBV6-1	15	TRBD1	TRBJ1-2	TGTGCCAGCAGTGAGACGGGACAGGGGAACTATGGCTACACCTTC	CASSETGQGNYGYTF